The present TCR beta chain was sequenced within a study of cytomegalovirus exposure and HLA in healthy donors. This clone was recorded a few times. Antigen: not known. The study's findings and limits: Productive rates of about 90% or about 30% were seen for most TCR beta V segments in an earlier analysis.

Primers: 60 Vbeta forward and 13 Jbeta reverse. TCRdb's table, derived via immunoSEQ multiplex PCR, lists solely in-frame clones and lacks some. This sample yields roughly 100,000 clones, of which more than 75% are seen a single time; around 1.5% belongs to the top ten. The TCR originated in a woman aged 40 to 50 in good health and CMV-seronegative. Specimen: PBMCs.

The DNA for the CDR3 is TGCAGGGCGACACAGGGGGCCGAGCAGTACTTC. Translating it yields CRATQGAEQYF. The genes are TRBV20-1 and TRBJ2-7; 9 positions agree with TRBD1. Germline V gives CDR1 DFQATT, CDR2 SNEGSKA (reference sequence). This CDR3 is 11 amino acids long.